These 26 T cell receptor beta chains originate from one sample sequenced in a study of T cell responses to AZD1222 COVID-19 vaccine. Sequencing used immunoSEQ multiplex PCR; TCRdb keeps in-frame clones, though not all of them. The repertoire holds 90,000 to 120,000 clones, with roughly nine tenths as singletons. This specimen was peripheral blood, taken on day 0 of AZD1222 vaccination. Receptors originate from an adult in good health.

The chain is built from TRBV13 and TRBJ2-1, with D unresolved. CDR1 is PRHDT and CDR2 is FYEKMQ in the germline V gene (reference sequence). CDR3 size: 14 residues. V gave up 1 base and J gave up 8 bases, with 12 bases separating them. This CDR3 reads CASSLVRIGDEQFF. Written as DNA, the CDR3 is TGTGCCAGCAGCTTAGTCAGGATTGGGGATGAGCAGTTCTTC.

The J gene is TRBJ1-2, the V gene TRBV29-1; 12 bases map to TRBD1. Per the germline V gene, CDR1 is SQVTM and CDR2 is ANQGSEA. The CDR3 runs 15 residues. After removal of 8 bases from V and 4 bases from J, the junction contained 11 bases not matched to a gene. This CDR3 is CSFHEGTGGGYGYTF. Here the CDR3 DNA reads TGCAGCTTCCATGAGGGGACAGGGGGCGGCTATGGCTACACCTTC.

The V gene is TRBV30, the J gene TRBJ2-7; TRBD2 is a possible D gene (5 bases). Germline CDR1 reads GTSNPN; CDR2 reads SVGIG (reference sequence). This CDR3 comprises 14 residues. Trimming cost V 3 bases and J 5 bases, with 17 bases left between them. The CDR3 DNA is TGTGCCTGGAGCGCCGGGTCCCTAGCCCACGAGCAGTACTTC. Protein: CAWSAGSLAHEQYF.

This chain links TRBV12-3 or TRBV12-4 with TRBJ1-1, with D possibly matching TRBD1 (6 bases). The CDR3 totals 13 residues. The germline V and J ends were trimmed by 6 bases and 4 bases, with 12 bases remaining between them. In DNA form, the CDR3 reads TGTGCCAGCAGCGAGATGACAGGCACTGAAGCTTTCTTT. It translates to CASSEMTGTEAFF.

The V call is TRBV5-1, the J call TRBJ1-6; D ambiguous. V was pared by 2 bases and J by 9 bases, with 15 bases between. Germline values: CDR1 SGHRS, CDR2 YFSETQ. The CDR3 is 15 residues long. The CDR3 here is CASSLDWDSPSPLHF. The CDR3, as DNA: TGCGCCAGCAGCTTAGACTGGGATTCGCCTTCACCCCTCCACTTT.

The chain combines TRBV19 with TRBJ1-2; 7 nucleotides line up with TRBD1. Germline CDR1 LNHDA, CDR2 SQIVND (reference sequence). Trimming removed 9 bases from V and 2 bases from J; junction bases left unmatched: 18. The CDR3 extends over 17 amino acids. The DNA for the CDR3 is TGTGCCAGCCACCGCGGCGGACAGGCCCTATTCAACTATGGCTACACCTTC. Residues: CASHRGGQALFNYGYTF.

The chain carries TRBV12-3 or TRBV12-4 and TRBJ1-6; D unclear. Trimming removed 1 base at V and 13 bases at J, with 11 bases between. The CDR3 length is 13 residues. DNA of the CDR3: TGTGCCAGCAGTTTAGATCCCGGGAACCCCCTCCACTTT. Its translation is CASSLDPGNPLHF.

The J gene is TRBJ2-1, the V gene TRBV6-4, with TRBD2 matching over 8 bases. CDR1 and CDR2 (germline): MRHNA, SNTAGT. The V gene end was trimmed by 2 bases and the J gene end by 6 bases; junction bases not matched to a gene: 0. The CDR3 is 13 residues long. CDR3 nucleotides: TGTGCCAGCAGTGACGGGACTAGCAATGAGCAGTTCTTC. Its protein product is CASSDGTSNEQFF.

This clone was observed a single time. The gene calls are TRBV5-5 and TRBJ2-3; D possibly corresponds to TRBD2 (7 bases). The CDR3 is made up of 17 amino acids. The germline V gene encodes CDR1 SGHKS and CDR2 YYEKEE (reference sequence). The V end lost 10 bases, the J end lost 2 bases, and 26 bases lay between the germline ends. The CDR3 sequence: CASQLGGGNMLTDTQYF. The DNA for the CDR3 is TGTGCCTCCCAACTTGGCGGGGGCAACATGCTCACAGATACGCAGTATTTT.

This clone was recorded once. The rearrangement links TRBV24-1 to TRBJ1-6, with D maybe TRBD1 (6 bases). The CDR3 covers 21 residues. Germline CDR1 and CDR2: KGHDR and SFDVKD. The V end was cut by 0 bases, the J end by 2 bases, with 22 bases between. DNA of the CDR3: TGTGCCACCAGTGATTTGGCTTTCTTGGGGGCGCAGAGCCCCTATAATTCACCCCTCCACTTT. It yields the protein CATSDLAFLGAQSPYNSPLHF.

V and J are TRBV9 and TRBJ1-3; perhaps TRBD1 as D (6 bases). CDR3 length equals 16 residues. The ends were cut back, 3 bases at V and 1 base at J, with 14 bases in the middle. Germline-derived CDR1 and CDR2 are SGDLS and YYNGEE. CDR3 residues: CASSDRQVISGNTIYF. The DNA for the CDR3 is TGTGCCAGCAGCGACCGACAGGTGATATCTGGAAACACCATATATTTT.

V gene TRBV14 combines with J gene TRBJ2-5; TRBD2 might be the D (5 bases). Germline lookup yields CDR1 SGHDN and CDR2 FVKESK. V was cut by 4 bases and J by 2 bases, with 14 bases left in between. The CDR3 length is 15 residues. CDR3 in DNA: TGTGCCAGCAGCCCCTTCTTGCGGGCTCAAGAGACCCAGTACTTC. Translated: CASSPFLRAQETQYF.

The genes are TRBV4-1 and TRBJ1-2; D not certain. V lost 0 bases, J lost 0 bases, and 5 bases lay in between. Per germline, CDR1 MGHRA and CDR2 YSYEKL. The CDR3 loop spans 14 amino acids. CDR3 sequence reads: CASSQDRTNYGYTF. CDR3 bases: TGCGCCAGCAGCCAAGACAGGACTAACTATGGCTACACCTTC.

This clone was found many times. The chain joins TRBV27 to TRBJ2-7; TRBD1 is a possible D gene (6 bases). The CDR3 is 13 residues long. V was cut by 6 bases and J by 4 bases, with 13 bases left in between. The germline CDR1 and CDR2 sequences are MNHEY and SMNVEV (reference sequence). CDR3 region: CASSRTGLYEQYF. CDR3 bases: TGTGCCAGCAGCCGAACAGGGTTGTACGAGCAGTACTTC.

This chain joins TRBV18 and TRBJ1-3; no clear D. Germline values: CDR1 KGHSH, CDR2 LQKENI. Between the trimmed V and J ends, which lost 2 bases and 0 bases, there was a span of 5 bases. The CDR3 is 14 amino acids. CDR3 loop: CASSPTDSGNTIYF. CDR3 DNA: TGTGCCAGCTCACCAACGGACTCTGGAAACACCATATATTTT.

This clone has only one observation. This chain uses TRBV10-1 with TRBJ1-2; no firm D call. Germline loops: CDR1 WNHNN, CDR2 SYGVQD (reference sequence). The V and J ends lost 5 bases and 1 base respectively, with 20 bases between them. The CDR3 loop spans 17 amino acids. The CDR3 nucleotides read TGCGCCAGCAGTTCGGCCGTCAACTCCGAGGGTAACTATGGCTACACCTTC. This gives the protein CASSSAVNSEGNYGYTF.

This chain links TRBV19 with TRBJ2-1; 12 nucleotides line up with TRBD2. The J segment lost 8 bases and the V segment lost 6 bases, leaving 11 bases of the junction unmatched. The CDR3 loop spans 16 amino acids. Germline CDR1 reads LNHDA; CDR2 reads SQIVND (reference sequence). The CDR3 DNA reads as TGTGCCAGTAGGCTCAGACTAGCGGGAGTTGGTGATGAGCAGTTCTTC. Residues: CASRLRLAGVGDEQFF.

The CDR3 spells CASSLGDRDYEQYF. CDR3 nucleotide sequence: TGCGCCAGCAGCTTGGGGGACAGAGACTACGAGCAGTACTTC. V and J are TRBV5-1 and TRBJ2-7; 7 bases align to TRBD1. J was trimmed by 3 bases and V by 0 bases; bases with no gene match: 3. The CDR3 covers 14 residues. Germline V gives CDR1 SGHRS, CDR2 YFSETQ.

V is TRBV19 and J is TRBJ1-5; a possible D gene is TRBD1 (6 bases). This CDR3 has 16 residues. Germline V gives CDR1 LNHDA, CDR2 SQIVND (reference sequence). Trimming pared 0 bases from V and 5 bases from J, leaving 14 bases between. The CDR3 bases are TGTGCCAGTAGTATAGATCCACGGGGGGCCCATCAGCCCCAGCATTTT. Its translation: CASSIDPRGAHQPQHF. Complete variable domain (other parts from reference TRBV19 and TRBJ1-5): DGGITQSPKYLFRKEGQNVTLSCEQNLNHDAMYWYRQDPGQGLRLIYYSQIVNDFQKGDIAEGYSVSREKKESFPLTVTSAQKNPTAFYLCASSIDPRGAHQPQHFGDGTRLSIL.

J is TRBJ1-1 and V is TRBV19; the D gene is possibly TRBD1 (6 bases). The CDR3 runs 15 residues. Looked up from germline, CDR1 is LNHDA and CDR2 is SQIVND (reference sequence). Trimming left V 3 bases short and J 5 bases short, with 16 bases between. The CDR3 loop reads CASSIQAEGVTEAFF. The CDR3 region has the DNA TGTGCCAGTAGTATCCAGGCAGAGGGGGTAACTGAAGCTTTCTTT.

This clone was seen just once. This sequence joins TRBV15 and TRBJ1-5; D is perhaps TRBD1 (5 bases). The germline V gene encodes CDR1 LNHNV and CDR2 YYDKDF (reference sequence). Trimming removed 0 bases from V and 6 bases from J, with 6 bases in between. CDR3 length equals 13 residues. The CDR3 bases are TGTGCCACCAGCAGAGAAAGGGGTCAGCCCCAGCATTTT. Its translation: CATSRERGQPQHF.

The chain employs TRBV27 and TRBJ2-7; TRBD1 agrees at 12 bases. V was clipped by 3 bases and J by 3 bases; unmatched bases: 3. This CDR3 comprises 15 residues. Germline CDR1 reads MNHEY; CDR2 reads SMNVEV (reference sequence). For the CDR3, the DNA is TGTGCCAGCAGTTTTGGGACAGGGGGCTTCTACGAGCAGTACTTC. Its translation is CASSFGTGGFYEQYF.

J is TRBJ1-3 and V is TRBV28; TRBD1 might be the D (5 bases). CDR1 and CDR2 (germline): MDHEN, SYDVKM. This CDR3 spans 14 amino acids. With 5 bases removed from V and 4 bases from J, the gap between germline ends came to 12 bases. For the CDR3, the DNA is TGTGCCAGCAGTCCAAGCGGGGCCGGAAACACCATATATTTT. Amino acids: CASSPSGAGNTIYF.

The chain uses TRBV18 and TRBJ1-2; 10 bases line up with TRBD1. This CDR3 spans 18 amino acids. Trimming took 3 bases from V and 2 from J; bases not matched to a gene: 12. The germline gives CDR1 KGHSH, CDR2 LQKENI. In nucleotides, the CDR3 is TGTGCCAGCTCACCGACAGGAGCCGGGACAGGGGTAAACTATGGCTACACCTTC. Its protein is CASSPTGAGTGVNYGYTF.

This sequence joins TRBV7-9 and TRBJ2-7, with a possible D match to TRBD1 (7 bases). The germline V gene has CDR1 SEHNR and CDR2 FQNEAQ (reference sequence). The CDR3 covers 14 residues. V gave up 4 bases and J gave up 6 bases, with 16 bases separating them. The CDR3 reads CASSSGGSESEQYF. In DNA, the CDR3 is TGTGCCAGCAGCTCAGGGGGGTCTGAAAGCGAGCAGTACTTC.

The genes are TRBV18 and TRBJ1-5; possible D gene TRBD1, 6 bases. V lost 5 bases to trimming and J lost 11 bases, with 16 bases between them. The germline V gene encodes CDR1 KGHSH and CDR2 LQKENI. CDR3 length equals 13 residues. The CDR3 coding sequence is TGTGCCAGCTCAAGGGGGGAGGAGAGGGCCCAGCATTTT. Amino acids: CASSRGEERAQHF.